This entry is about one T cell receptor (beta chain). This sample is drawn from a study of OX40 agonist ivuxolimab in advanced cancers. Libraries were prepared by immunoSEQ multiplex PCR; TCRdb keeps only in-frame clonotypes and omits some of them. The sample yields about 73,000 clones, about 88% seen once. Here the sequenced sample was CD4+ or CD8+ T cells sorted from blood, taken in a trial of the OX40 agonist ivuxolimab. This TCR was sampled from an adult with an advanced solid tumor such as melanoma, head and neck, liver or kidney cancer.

CDR3 in amino acids: CASREGSWNYNSPLHF. The CDR3, as DNA: TGTGCCAGTAGAGAGGGCAGCTGGAATTATAATTCACCCCTCCACTTT. J is TRBJ1-6 and V is TRBV19; D uncertain. Germline values: CDR1 LNHDA, CDR2 SQIVND (reference sequence). Between the trimmed V and J ends, which lost 6 bases and 4 bases, there was a span of 16 bases. The length of the CDR3 is 16 residues.